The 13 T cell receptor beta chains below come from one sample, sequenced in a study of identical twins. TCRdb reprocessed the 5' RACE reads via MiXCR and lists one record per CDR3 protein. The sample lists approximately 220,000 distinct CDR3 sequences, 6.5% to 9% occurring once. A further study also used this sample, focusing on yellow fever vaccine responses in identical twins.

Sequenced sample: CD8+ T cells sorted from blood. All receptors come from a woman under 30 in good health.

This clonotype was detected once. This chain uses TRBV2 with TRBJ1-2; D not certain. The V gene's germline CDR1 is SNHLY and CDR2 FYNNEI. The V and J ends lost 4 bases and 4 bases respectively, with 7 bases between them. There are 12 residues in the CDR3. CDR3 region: CASSGARYGYTF. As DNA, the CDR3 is TGTGCCAGCAGTGGGGCCCGCTATGGCTACACCTTC.

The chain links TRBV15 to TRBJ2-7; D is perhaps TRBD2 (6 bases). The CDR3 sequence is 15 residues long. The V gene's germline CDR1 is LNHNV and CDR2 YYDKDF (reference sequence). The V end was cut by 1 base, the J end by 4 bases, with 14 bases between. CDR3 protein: CATSRVAGPGYEQYF. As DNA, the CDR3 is TGTGCCACCAGCAGAGTTGCGGGGCCCGGGTACGAGCAGTACTTC.

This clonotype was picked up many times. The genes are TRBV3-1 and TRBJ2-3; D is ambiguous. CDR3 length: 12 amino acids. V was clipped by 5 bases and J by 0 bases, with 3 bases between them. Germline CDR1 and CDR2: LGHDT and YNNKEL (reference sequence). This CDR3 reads CASSWSTDTQYF. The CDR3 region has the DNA TGTGCCAGCAGCTGGAGCACAGATACGCAGTATTTT.

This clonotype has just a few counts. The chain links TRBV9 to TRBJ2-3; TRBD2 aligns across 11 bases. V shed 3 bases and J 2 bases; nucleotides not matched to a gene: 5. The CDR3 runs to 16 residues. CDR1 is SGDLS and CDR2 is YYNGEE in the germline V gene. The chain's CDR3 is CASSAGTSGLTDTQYF. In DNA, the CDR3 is TGTGCCAGCAGCGCTGGGACTAGCGGACTCACAGATACGCAGTATTTT.

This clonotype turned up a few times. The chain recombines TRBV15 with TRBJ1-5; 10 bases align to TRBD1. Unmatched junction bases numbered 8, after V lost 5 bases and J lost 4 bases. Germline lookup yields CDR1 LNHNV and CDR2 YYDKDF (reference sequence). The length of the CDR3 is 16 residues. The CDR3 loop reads CATSGPGQGTNQPQHF. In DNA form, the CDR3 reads TGTGCCACCAGCGGACCGGGACAGGGGACAAATCAGCCCCAGCATTTT.

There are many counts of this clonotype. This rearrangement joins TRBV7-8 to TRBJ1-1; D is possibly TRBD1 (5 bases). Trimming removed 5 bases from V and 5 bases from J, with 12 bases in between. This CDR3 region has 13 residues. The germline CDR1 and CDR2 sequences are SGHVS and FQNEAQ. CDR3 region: CASSAGGTTEAFF. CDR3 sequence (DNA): TGTGCCAGCAGCGCCGGGGGGACGACTGAAGCTTTCTTT.

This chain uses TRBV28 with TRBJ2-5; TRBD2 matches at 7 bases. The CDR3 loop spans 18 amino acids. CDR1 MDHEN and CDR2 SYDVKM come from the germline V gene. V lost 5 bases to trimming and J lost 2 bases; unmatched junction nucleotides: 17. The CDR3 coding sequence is TGTGCCAGCAGTACCCCCCTGATAGCGGGTGTGGCTCAAGAGACCCAGTACTTC. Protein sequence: CASSTPLIAGVAQETQYF.

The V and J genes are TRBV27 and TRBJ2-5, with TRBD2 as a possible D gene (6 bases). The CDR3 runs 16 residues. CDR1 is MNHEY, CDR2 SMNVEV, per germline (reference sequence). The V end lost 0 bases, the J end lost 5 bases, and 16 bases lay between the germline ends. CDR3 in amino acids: CASSLSLAGGYETQYF. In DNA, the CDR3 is TGTGCCAGCAGTTTATCGCTAGCCGGGGGATATGAGACCCAGTACTTC.

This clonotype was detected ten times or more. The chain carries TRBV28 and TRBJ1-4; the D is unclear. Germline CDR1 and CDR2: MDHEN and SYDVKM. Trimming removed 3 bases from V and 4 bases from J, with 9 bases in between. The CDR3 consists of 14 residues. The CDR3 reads CASSFAQDNEKLFF. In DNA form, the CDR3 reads TGTGCCAGCAGTTTTGCTCAGGATAATGAAAAACTGTTTTTT.

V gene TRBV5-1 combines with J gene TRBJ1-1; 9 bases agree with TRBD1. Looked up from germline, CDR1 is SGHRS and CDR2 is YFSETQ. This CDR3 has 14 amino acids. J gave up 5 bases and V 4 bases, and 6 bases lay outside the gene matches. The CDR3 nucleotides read TGCGCCAGCAGCAGCGGACAGGGGCGGACTGAAGCTTTCTTT. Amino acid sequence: CASSSGQGRTEAFF. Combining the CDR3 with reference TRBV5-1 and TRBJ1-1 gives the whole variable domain KAGVTQTPRYLIKTRGQQVTLSCSPISGHRSVSWYQQTPGQGLQFLFEYFSETQRNKGNFPGRFSGRQFSNSRSEMNVSTLELGDSALYLCASSSGQGRTEAFFGQGTRLTVV.

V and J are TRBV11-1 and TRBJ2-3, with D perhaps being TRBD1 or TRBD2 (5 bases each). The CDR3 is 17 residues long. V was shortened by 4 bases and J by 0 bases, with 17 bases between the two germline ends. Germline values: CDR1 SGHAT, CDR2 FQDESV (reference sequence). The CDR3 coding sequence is TGTGCCAGCAGCTCGGGACCTGCCCTTTCAAGCACAGATACGCAGTATTTT. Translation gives CASSSGPALSSTDTQYF. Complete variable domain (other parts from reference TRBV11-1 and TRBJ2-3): EAEVAQSPRYKITEKSQAVAFWCDPISGHATLYWYRQILGQGPELLVQFQDESVVDDSQLPKDRFSAERLKGVDSTLKIQPAELGDSAMYLCASSSGPALSSTDTQYFGPGTRLTVL.

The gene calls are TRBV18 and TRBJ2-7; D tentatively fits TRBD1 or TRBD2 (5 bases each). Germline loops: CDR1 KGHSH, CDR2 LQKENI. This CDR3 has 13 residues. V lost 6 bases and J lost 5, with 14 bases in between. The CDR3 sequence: CASSLSRGHEQYV. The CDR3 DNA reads TGTGCCAGCTCCCTAAGCCGGGGCCACGAGCAGTACGTC.

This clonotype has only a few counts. The CDR3 DNA is TGCAGTGCTAGAGGTAGGGACAGCTACGAGCAGTACTTC. It is translated as CSARGRDSYEQYF. The gene calls are TRBV20-1 and TRBJ2-7; 7 bases line up with TRBD1. CDR1 is DFQATT and CDR2 is SNEGSKA in the germline V gene (reference sequence). Losses at the gene ends were 1 base for V and 3 bases for J; bases not matched to a gene: 3. The CDR3 consists of 13 residues.